Reported below is one TCR beta chain. The sample originates from a study of CD8+ T cells in alopecia areata. Investigators isolated RNA and reverse transcribed it into cDNA to act as the sequencing template. The assay was immunoSEQ multiplex PCR, and TCRdb's table has in-frame clones only and misses some. Of around 300,000 clones listed, 60% were seen once; the top ten hold 0.9% to 0.95%. Treatment here: oral pan-JAK inhibitor, 5-10 mg twice daily. Researchers took lesional scalp punch biopsies and peripheral blood from people who were alopecia areata patients. The source of this sequence is a human donor with alopecia areata. The material sequenced was CD4+ T cells sorted from blood, taken at approximately week 52, from a patient treated with tofacitinib.

CDR3 sequence (DNA): TGTGCCAGCAGTGTTGACGGACCGCCGGAAAAACTGTTTTTT. Its protein product is CASSVDGPPEKLFF. V usage is TRBV2 and J usage is TRBJ1-4; no clear D. Looked up from germline, CDR1 is SNHLY and CDR2 is FYNNEI. Between the trimmed V and J ends, which lost 4 bases and 8 bases, there was a span of 14 bases. CDR3 length: 14 residues.